Listed here are 6 T cell receptor beta chains from one sample, sequenced in a study of T cells in Graves' hyperthyroidism and ophthalmopathy. Researchers amplified the TCR beta CDR3 regions from RNA transcripts. A set of HTBI primers served as the primers for a first-round RT-PCR of the TCR CDR3. From the multiplex PCR reads, TCRdb called clonotypes with MiXCR, one entry per CDR3 protein. The sample includes about 600,000 distinct CDR3 sequences, around 15% of them seen just once. The sample was blood. Source of these receptors: a woman in her 40s with Graves' ophthalmopathy.

The J gene is TRBJ2-5, the V gene TRBV10-3; D not resolved. The CDR3 extends over 14 amino acids. Germline V CDR1 and CDR2: ENHRY, SYGVKD. The V gene lost 6 bases and the J gene lost 3 bases, with 14 bases spanning the gap. CDR3 nucleotides: TGTGCCATCAGCGCAAACCCGGAAAAAGAGACCCAGTACTTC. It yields the protein CAISANPEKETQYF.

This clonotype was counted ten times or more. One end of the junction varies from germline; a read error may be responsible. The chain carries TRBV12-3 or TRBV12-4 and TRBJ1-1; D not certain. The CDR3 runs to 14 residues. The DNA of the CDR3 is TGTGCCAGCAGCTTAGGTTCCGAAAACACTGAAGCTTTCTTT. Its translation is CASSLGSENTEAFF.

J is TRBJ2-1 and V is TRBV19; D might be TRBD2 (6 bases). V shed 1 base and J shed 9 bases, with 13 bases lying between them. CDR1 is LNHDA and CDR2 is SQIVND in the germline V gene (reference sequence). The CDR3 totals 14 residues. The CDR3: CASSIVRDSSEQFF. The CDR3 nucleotides read TGTGCCAGTAGTATAGTACGGGACTCAAGTGAGCAGTTCTTC.

The chain links TRBV3-1 to TRBJ2-4, with D perhaps matching TRBD2 (6 bases). Trimming shortened V by 3 bases and J by 6 bases, and 15 bases separated the two germline ends. The CDR3 consists of 15 residues. Looked up from germline, CDR1 is LGHDT and CDR2 is YNNKEL (reference sequence). The CDR3 DNA is TGTGCCAGCAGCCAGGGACTGTTCCCTTCAAACATTCAGTACTTC. Its protein is CASSQGLFPSNIQYF.

The J gene is TRBJ1-2, the V gene TRBV19; D is uncertain. CDR1 and CDR2 from the germline V gene are LNHDA and SQIVND (reference sequence). This CDR3 is built from 14 residues. V was shortened by 3 bases and J by 2 bases, with 10 bases between the two germline ends. CDR3: CASSIGVNNYGYTF. The CDR3 nucleotides read TGTGCCAGTAGTATTGGGGTGAACAACTATGGCTACACCTTC.

CDR3 protein: CASSERAGGYNSPLHF. CDR3 sequence (DNA): TGTGCCAGCAGTGAACGGGCAGGGGGCTATAATTCACCCCTCCACTTT. The rearrangement links TRBV6-1 to TRBJ1-6; TRBD1 agrees at 7 bases. The CDR3 covers 16 residues. Trimming at V came to 2 bases and at J to 3 bases, leaving 4 bases not matched to a gene. Looked up from germline, CDR1 is MNHNS and CDR2 is SASEGT.